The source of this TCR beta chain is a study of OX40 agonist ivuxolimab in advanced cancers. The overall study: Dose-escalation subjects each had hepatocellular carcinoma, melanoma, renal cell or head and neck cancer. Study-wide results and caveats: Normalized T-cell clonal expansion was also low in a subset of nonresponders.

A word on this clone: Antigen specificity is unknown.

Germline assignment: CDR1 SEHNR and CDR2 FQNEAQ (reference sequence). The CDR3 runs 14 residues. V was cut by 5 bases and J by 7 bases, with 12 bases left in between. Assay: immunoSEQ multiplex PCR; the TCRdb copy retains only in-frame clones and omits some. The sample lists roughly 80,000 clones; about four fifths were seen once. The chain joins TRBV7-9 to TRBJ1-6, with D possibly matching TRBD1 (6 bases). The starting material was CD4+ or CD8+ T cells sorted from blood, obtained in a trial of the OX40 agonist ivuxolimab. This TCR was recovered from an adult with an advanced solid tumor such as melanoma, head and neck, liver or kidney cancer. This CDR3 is CASSKGQLNSPLHF. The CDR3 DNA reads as TGTGCCAGCAGCAAGGGACAACTCAATTCACCCCTCCACTTT.